Shown below are 14 T cell receptor beta chains from a single sample sequenced in a study of T cell changes during pregnancy in multiple sclerosis. Clones were sequenced by immunoSEQ multiplex PCR, and TCRdb holds only the in-frame ones, with some missing. The repertoire consists of about 61,000 clones, with just under 90% occurring once and the leading ten covering 0.89%. Sequenced material: peripheral blood, taken in the first trimester of pregnancy. These receptors all stem from a female donor in good health, enrolled as a control in a pregnancy study.

This rearrangement joins TRBV5-5 to TRBJ1-5; 8 nucleotides align to TRBD1. The CDR3 length is 15 residues. Germline values: CDR1 SGHKS, CDR2 YYEKEE (reference sequence). J was trimmed by 1 base and V by 4 bases; bases with no gene match: 4. The DNA for the CDR3 is TGTGCCAGCAGCCTACAGGGGGGAAGCAATCAGCCCCAGCATTTT. Its translation: CASSLQGGSNQPQHF.

The genes are TRBV7-3 and TRBJ2-1; no reliable D call. Trimming took off 2 bases at V and 5 bases at J, with 7 bases between the two ends. The CDR3 totals 13 residues. CDR1 is SGHTA, CDR2 FQGTGA, per germline. In nucleotides, the CDR3 is TGTGCCAGCAGCTTAGAACTGAACAATGAGCAGTTCTTC. It encodes CASSLELNNEQFF.

The count of this clone is one. The V call is TRBV7-8, the J call TRBJ1-1, with TRBD1 as a possible D gene (6 bases). The V gene's germline CDR1 is SGHVS and CDR2 FQNEAQ. There are 15 residues in the CDR3. V lost 1 base to trimming and J lost 9 bases, with 18 bases between them. The CDR3 DNA follows: TGTGCCAGCAGCTTAGATAGGACAGAGAGTAGTCAAGCTTTCTTT. Residues: CASSLDRTESSQAFF.

The chain joins TRBV11-1 to TRBJ1-5; 9 bases agree with TRBD1. V shed 4 bases, J shed 7 bases, and the junction held 2 bases outside the gene matches. Germline CDR1 is SGHAT and CDR2 is FQDESV (reference sequence). The CDR3 sequence is 13 residues long. The DNA for the CDR3 is TGTGCCAGCAGCTCGGGACAGGGACAGCCCCAGCATTTT. Its protein product is CASSSGQGQPQHF.

The chain employs TRBV12-5 and TRBJ2-5; maybe TRBD2 (5 bases). Germline loops: CDR1 LGHNT, CDR2 FRNRAP. CDR3 length equals 15 residues. V lost 3 bases and J lost 1, with 12 bases in between. The CDR3 spells CASGFSPAVQETQYF. The CDR3 bases are TGTGCTAGTGGTTTCTCCCCAGCGGTCCAAGAGACCCAGTACTTC. The full variable domain, completed using reference TRBV12-5 and TRBJ2-5, is DARVTQTPRHKVTEMGQEVTMRCQPILGHNTVFWYRQTMMQGLELLAYFRNRAPLDDSGMPKDRFSAEMPDATLATLKIQPSEPRDSAVYFCASGFSPAVQETQYFGPGTRLLVL.

Regarding this clone: One junction end disagrees with the germline gene, perhaps due to a read error. The V and J genes are TRBV19 and TRBJ2-7; the D gene is possibly TRBD2 (6 bases). Germline V gives CDR1 LNHDA, CDR2 SQIVND (reference sequence). The CDR3 is made up of 13 amino acids. CDR3 in amino acids: CASSRHEEGTQEF. CDR3 nucleotide sequence: TGTGCCAGTAGTCGCCACGAAGAAGGGACTCAAGAATTC.

The chain links TRBV11-2 to TRBJ1-1, with no clear D. CDR1 is SGHAT and CDR2 is FQNNGV in the germline V gene. This CDR3 is built from 14 residues. V lost 1 base to trimming and J lost 3 bases, with 9 bases between them. CDR3 sequence (DNA): TGTGCCAGCAGCTTAGCCCCCCGGGACACTGAAGCTTTCTTT. This sequence encodes CASSLAPRDTEAFF.

The V call is TRBV11-3, the J call TRBJ1-1; 10 bases align to TRBD1. The CDR3 loop spans 14 amino acids. Trimming took 4 bases from V and 4 from J; bases not matched to a gene: 3. The germline V gene has CDR1 SGHNT and CDR2 YENEEA. The DNA of the CDR3 is TGTGCCAGCAGCTCGGACAGGGGGGGCACTGAAGCTTTCTTT. Translating gives CASSSDRGGTEAFF.

V usage is TRBV29-1 and J usage is TRBJ1-1; perhaps TRBD1 as D (5 bases). This CDR3 region has 14 residues. Germline V gene sequence: CDR1 SQVTM, CDR2 ANQGSEA. The V end lost 6 bases, the J end lost 1 base, and 15 bases lay between the germline ends. The CDR3 sequence: CSVKPGLTNTEAFF. The CDR3 bases are TGCAGCGTGAAGCCGGGACTCACGAACACTGAAGCTTTCTTT.

This clone has just a few counts. The J gene is TRBJ1-1, the V gene TRBV2; possible D gene TRBD1, 6 bases. Germline-derived CDR1 and CDR2 are SNHLY and FYNNEI. The CDR3 loop spans 11 amino acids. The germline V and J ends were trimmed by 8 bases and 4 bases, with 8 bases remaining between them. The CDR3 is CASQGGTEAFF. The CDR3 nucleotides read TGTGCCAGCCAAGGGGGCACTGAAGCTTTCTTT.

This chain joins TRBV5-1 and TRBJ2-5; D is undetermined. CDR1 and CDR2 from the germline V gene are SGHRS and YFSETQ. The CDR3 has 12 amino acids. V lost 0 bases, J lost 5 bases, and 5 bases lay in between. The DNA of the CDR3 is TGCGCCAGCAGCTTGGCCCAGGAGACCCAGTACTTC. This gives the protein CASSLAQETQYF.

The J gene is TRBJ2-1, the V gene TRBV2; 10 positions agree with TRBD1. After removal of 1 base from V and 2 bases from J, the junction contained 2 bases not matched to a gene. This CDR3 has 16 amino acids. The germline gives CDR1 SNHLY, CDR2 FYNNEI. DNA of the CDR3: TGTGCCAGCAGTGAAGTCGGACAGGGGGCCTACAATGAGCAGTTCTTC. It is translated as CASSEVGQGAYNEQFF. The complete variable domain, with remaining parts taken from reference TRBV2 and TRBJ2-1, reads EPEVTQTPSHQVTQMGQEVILRCVPISNHLYFYWYRQILGQKVEFLVSFYNNEISEKSEIFDDQFSVERPDGSNFTLKIRSTKLEDSAMYFCASSEVGQGAYNEQFFGPGTRLTVL.

This clone was found a few times. This sequence joins TRBV19 and TRBJ1-1; perhaps TRBD1 as D (6 bases). CDR1 is LNHDA and CDR2 is SQIVND in the germline V gene (reference sequence). The CDR3 covers 12 residues. The V gene lost 5 bases and the J gene lost 6 bases, with 10 bases spanning the gap. The CDR3 spells CASSRGGAEAFF. Written as DNA, the CDR3 is TGTGCCAGTAGTCGTGGGGGCGCTGAAGCTTTCTTT.

DNA of the CDR3: TGTGCCAGCAGCGCGCCAACACAGGGTTACACTGAAGCTTTCTTT. Encoded protein: CASSAPTQGYTEAFF. The rearrangement joins TRBV5-6 to TRBJ1-1; D is perhaps TRBD1 (6 bases). The V end lost 4 bases, the J end lost 3 bases, and 16 bases lay between the germline ends. CDR1 and CDR2 (germline): SGHDT, YYEEEE. The CDR3 totals 15 residues.